This T cell receptor beta chain emerged from a study of T cell repertoires in cytomegalovirus infection. Concerning this clonotype itself: The antigen remains undetermined.

Study conclusions and caveats: Identification of carriers of CMV plus the relevant HLA was achieved through cumulative public TCR beta family frequency.

TCRdb analysed the reads with MiXCR anew, one entry per CDR3 protein. The table lists approximately 120,000 distinct CDR3 sequences, 32% of them singletons. Germline V gene lookup returns CDR1 DFQATT and CDR2 SNEGSKA (reference sequence). The CDR3 covers 15 residues. V lost 0 bases, J lost 5 bases, and 5 bases stayed unmatched. The sample consisted of CD8+ T cells from cultured PBMCs, taken from culture after CMV antigen stimulation. The chain recombines TRBV20-1 with TRBJ1-5, with 9 bases identical to TRBD1. This sequence was found in a human donor in good health (CMV status not recorded). Some clones in this sample may be carry-over from other donors' samples. CDR3 sequence reads: CSARDDRGADQPQHF. Written as DNA, the CDR3 is TGCAGTGCTAGAGATGACAGGGGGGCGGATCAGCCCCAGCATTTT.